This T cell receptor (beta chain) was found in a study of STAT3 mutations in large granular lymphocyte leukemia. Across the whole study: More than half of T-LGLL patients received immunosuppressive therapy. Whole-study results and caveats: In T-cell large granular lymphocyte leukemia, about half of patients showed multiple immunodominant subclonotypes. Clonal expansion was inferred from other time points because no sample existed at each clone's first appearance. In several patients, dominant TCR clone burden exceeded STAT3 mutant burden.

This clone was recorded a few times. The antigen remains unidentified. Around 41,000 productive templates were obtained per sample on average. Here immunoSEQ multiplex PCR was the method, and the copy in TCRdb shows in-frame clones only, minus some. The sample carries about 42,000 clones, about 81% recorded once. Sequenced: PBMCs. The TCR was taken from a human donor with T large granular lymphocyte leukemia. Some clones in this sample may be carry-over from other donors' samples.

The CDR3 DNA is TGTGCCAGTACCGCAGGGCCAGCACGCTATGGCTACACCTTC. It codes for CASTAGPARYGYTF. This chain connects TRBV19 to TRBJ1-2, with D possibly TRBD1 on 5 matching bases. V lost 7 bases and J lost 4, with 16 bases in between. The V gene's germline CDR1 is LNHDA and CDR2 SQIVND (reference sequence). The CDR3 has 14 amino acids.